This TCR beta chain is from a study of patients and donors after allogeneic stem cell transplantation. V lost 8 bases to trimming and J lost 9 bases; unmatched junction nucleotides: 8. Germline V gives CDR1 LGHDT, CDR2 YNNKEL (reference sequence). CDR3 length equals 14 residues. Using its own MiXCR run on the RT-PCR reads, TCRdb lists one record per CDR3 protein. The table records 400,000 to 450,000 distinct CDR3 sequences, roughly 17% of them present only once. The sequence came from a human donor who was either an allogeneic HSCT recipient or a stem cell or donor lymphocyte infusion donor (not recorded which). It is not recorded whose cells these are; they may come from a transplant donor. The chain couples TRBV3-1 to TRBJ2-1, with 12 nucleotides matching TRBD2. Sequencing was done on a sample of blood, either unsorted or a sorted T cell fraction (not recorded which). The CDR3 spells CASGAGLAGGEQFF. CDR3 nucleotides: TGTGCCAGCGGCGCGGGACTAGCGGGCGGTGAGCAGTTCTTC.